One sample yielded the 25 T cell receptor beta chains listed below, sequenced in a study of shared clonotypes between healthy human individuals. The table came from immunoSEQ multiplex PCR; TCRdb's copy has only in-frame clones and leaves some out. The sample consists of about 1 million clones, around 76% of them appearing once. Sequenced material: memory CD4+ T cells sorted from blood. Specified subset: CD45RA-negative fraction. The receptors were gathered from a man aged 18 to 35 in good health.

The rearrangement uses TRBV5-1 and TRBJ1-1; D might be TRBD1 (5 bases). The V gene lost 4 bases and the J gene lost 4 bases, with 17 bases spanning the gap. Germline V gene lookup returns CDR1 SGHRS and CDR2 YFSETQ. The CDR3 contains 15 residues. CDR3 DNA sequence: TGCGCCAGCAGCCTGGACACTTCTACGGGCACTGAAGCTTTCTTT. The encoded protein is CASSLDTSTGTEAFF.

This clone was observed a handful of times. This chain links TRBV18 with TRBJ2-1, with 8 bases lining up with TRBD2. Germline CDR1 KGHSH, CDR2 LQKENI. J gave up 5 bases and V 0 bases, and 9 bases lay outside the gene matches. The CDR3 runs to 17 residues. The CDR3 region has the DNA TGTGCCAGCTCACCACCACTGGGAAGCGGGGGAGACAATGAGCAGTTCTTC. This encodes CASSPPLGSGGDNEQFF.

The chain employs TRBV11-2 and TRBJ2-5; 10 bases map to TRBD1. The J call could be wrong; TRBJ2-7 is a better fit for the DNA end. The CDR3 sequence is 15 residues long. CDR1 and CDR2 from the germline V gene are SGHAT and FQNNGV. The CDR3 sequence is CASSPRDRGGNEQYF. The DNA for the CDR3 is TGTGCCAGCAGCCCTAGGGACAGGGGTGGGAACGAGCAGTACTTC.

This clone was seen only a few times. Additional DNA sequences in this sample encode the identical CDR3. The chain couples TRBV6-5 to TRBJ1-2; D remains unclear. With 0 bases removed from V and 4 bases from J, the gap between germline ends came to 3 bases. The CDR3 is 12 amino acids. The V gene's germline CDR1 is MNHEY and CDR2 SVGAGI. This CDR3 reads CASSYSGYGYTF. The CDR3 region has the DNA TGTGCCAGCAGTTACTCTGGCTATGGCTACACCTTC.

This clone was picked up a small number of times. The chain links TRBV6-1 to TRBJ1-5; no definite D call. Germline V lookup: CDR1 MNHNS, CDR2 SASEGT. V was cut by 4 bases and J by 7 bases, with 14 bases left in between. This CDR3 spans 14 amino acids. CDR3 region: CASSGQNGKQPQHF. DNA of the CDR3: TGTGCCAGCAGTGGGCAAAACGGAAAACAGCCCCAGCATTTT.

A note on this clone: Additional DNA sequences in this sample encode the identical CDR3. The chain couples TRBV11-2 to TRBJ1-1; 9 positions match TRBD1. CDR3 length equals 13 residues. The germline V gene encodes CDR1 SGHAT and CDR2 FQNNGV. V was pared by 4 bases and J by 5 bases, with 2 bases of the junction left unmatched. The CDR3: CASSSQGATEAFF. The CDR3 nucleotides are TGTGCCAGCAGCTCACAGGGGGCGACTGAAGCTTTCTTT.

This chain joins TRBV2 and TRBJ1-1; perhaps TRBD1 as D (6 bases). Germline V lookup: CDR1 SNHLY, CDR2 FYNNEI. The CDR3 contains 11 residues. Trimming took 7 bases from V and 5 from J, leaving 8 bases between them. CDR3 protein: CASKTGTEAFF. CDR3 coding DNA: TGTGCCAGCAAAACAGGGACTGAAGCTTTCTTT.

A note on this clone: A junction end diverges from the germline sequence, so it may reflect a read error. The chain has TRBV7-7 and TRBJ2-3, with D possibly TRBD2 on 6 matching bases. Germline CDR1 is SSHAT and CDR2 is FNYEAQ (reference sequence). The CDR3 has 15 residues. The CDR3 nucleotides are TGTGCTAGCAGCAAAGGGACTCAGCGGGCAGATACGCAGTATTTT. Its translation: CASSKGTQRADTQYF.

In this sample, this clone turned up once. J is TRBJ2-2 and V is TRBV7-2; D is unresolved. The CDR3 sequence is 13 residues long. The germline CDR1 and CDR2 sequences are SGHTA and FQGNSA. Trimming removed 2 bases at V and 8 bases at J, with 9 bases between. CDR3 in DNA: TGTGCCAGCAGCTTAACCCGCCCAGGGGAGCTGTTTTTT. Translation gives CASSLTRPGELFF.

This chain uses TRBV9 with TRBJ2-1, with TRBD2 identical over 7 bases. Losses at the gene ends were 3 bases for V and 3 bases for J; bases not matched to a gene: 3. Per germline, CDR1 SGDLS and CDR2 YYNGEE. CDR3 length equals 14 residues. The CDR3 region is CASSGVAGYNEQFF. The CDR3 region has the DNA TGTGCCAGCAGCGGGGTAGCGGGCTACAATGAGCAGTTCTTC.

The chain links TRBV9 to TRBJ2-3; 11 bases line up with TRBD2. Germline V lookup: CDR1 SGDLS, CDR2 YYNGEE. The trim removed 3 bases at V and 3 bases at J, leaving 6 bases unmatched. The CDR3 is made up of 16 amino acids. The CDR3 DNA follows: TGTGCCAGCAGCGCCCTGACTAGCGGGGTGACAGATACGCAGTATTTT. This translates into CASSALTSGVTDTQYF.

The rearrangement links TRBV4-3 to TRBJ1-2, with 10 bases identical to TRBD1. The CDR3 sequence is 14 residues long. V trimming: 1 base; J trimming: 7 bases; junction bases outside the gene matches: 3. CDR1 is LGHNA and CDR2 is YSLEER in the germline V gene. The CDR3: CASSQGQGALGYTF. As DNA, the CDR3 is TGCGCCAGCAGCCAAGGACAGGGGGCGCTTGGCTACACCTTC.

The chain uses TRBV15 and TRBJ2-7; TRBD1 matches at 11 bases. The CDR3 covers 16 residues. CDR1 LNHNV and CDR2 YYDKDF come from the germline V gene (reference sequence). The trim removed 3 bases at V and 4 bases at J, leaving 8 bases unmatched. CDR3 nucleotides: TGTGCCACCAGCAGCCGGACAGGGGGCTCCCTTTACGAGCAGTACTTC. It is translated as CATSSRTGGSLYEQYF.

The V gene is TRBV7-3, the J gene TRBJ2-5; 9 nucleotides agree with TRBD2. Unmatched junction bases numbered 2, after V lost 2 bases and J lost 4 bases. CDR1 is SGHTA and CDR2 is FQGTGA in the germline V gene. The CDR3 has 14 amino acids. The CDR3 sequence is CASSLSSGAETQYF. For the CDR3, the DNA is TGTGCCAGCAGCTTATCTAGCGGGGCAGAGACCCAGTACTTC.

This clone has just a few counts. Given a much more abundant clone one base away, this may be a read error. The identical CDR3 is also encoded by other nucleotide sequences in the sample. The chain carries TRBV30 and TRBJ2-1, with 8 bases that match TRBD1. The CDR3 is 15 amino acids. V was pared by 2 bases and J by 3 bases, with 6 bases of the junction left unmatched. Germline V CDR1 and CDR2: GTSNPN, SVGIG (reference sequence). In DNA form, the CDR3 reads TGTGCCTGGAGTTCCGGGACAGGTGGCTACAATGAGCAGTTCTTC. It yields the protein CAWSSGTGGYNEQFF.

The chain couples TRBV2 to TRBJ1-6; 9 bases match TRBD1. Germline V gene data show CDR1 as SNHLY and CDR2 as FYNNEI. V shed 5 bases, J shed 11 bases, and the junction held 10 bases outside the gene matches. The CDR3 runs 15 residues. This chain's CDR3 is CASSPDRGLITPLHF. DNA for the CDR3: TGTGCCAGCAGTCCGGACAGGGGATTAATAACACCCCTCCACTTT.

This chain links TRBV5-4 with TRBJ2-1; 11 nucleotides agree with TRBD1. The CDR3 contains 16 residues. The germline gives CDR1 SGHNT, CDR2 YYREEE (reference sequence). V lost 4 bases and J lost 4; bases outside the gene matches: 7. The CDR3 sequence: CASSGGTGGKYNEQFF. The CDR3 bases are TGTGCCAGCAGCGGCGGGACAGGGGGGAAATACAATGAGCAGTTCTTC.

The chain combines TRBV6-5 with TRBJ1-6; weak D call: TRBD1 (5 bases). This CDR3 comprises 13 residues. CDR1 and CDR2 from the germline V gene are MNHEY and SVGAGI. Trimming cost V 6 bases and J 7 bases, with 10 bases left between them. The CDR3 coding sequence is TGTGCCAGCAGAACGAAGGGGAATTCACCCCTCCACTTT. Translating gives CASRTKGNSPLHF.

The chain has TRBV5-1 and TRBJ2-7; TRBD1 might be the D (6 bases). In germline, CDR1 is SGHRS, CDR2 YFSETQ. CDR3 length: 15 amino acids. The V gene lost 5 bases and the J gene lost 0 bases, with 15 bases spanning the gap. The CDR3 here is CASRPTGISSYEQYF. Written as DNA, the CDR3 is TGCGCCAGCAGACCGACAGGAATCAGCTCCTACGAGCAGTACTTC.

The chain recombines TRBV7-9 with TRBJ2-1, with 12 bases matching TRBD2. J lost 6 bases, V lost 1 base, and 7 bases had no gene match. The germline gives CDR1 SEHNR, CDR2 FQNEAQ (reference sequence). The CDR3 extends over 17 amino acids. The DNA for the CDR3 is TGTGCCAGCAGCTTAGACAGGACTAGCGGGGCCCTCAATGAGCAGTTCTTC. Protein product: CASSLDRTSGALNEQFF.

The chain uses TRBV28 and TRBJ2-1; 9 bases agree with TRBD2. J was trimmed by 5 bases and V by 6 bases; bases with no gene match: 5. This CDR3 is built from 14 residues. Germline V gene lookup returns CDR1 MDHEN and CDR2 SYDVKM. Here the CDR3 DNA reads TGTGCCAGCAGGGCAGCGGGGGGTAACAATGAGCAGTTCTTC. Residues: CASRAAGGNNEQFF.

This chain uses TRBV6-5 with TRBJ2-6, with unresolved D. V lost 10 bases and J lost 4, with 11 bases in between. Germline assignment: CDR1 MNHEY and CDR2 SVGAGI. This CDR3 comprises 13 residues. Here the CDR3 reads CATPAWGANVLTF. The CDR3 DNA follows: TGTGCCACCCCCGCGTGGGGGGCCAACGTCCTGACTTTC.

CDR3 coding DNA: TGTGCCAGCAGTGGCAACTTACAGGGCGATCAGCCCCAGCATTTT. This encodes CASSGNLQGDQPQHF. The chain recombines TRBV6-1 with TRBJ1-5; D is perhaps TRBD1 (6 bases). Between the trimmed V and J ends, which lost 4 bases and 5 bases, there was a span of 15 bases. The germline V gene encodes CDR1 MNHNS and CDR2 SASEGT. This CDR3 is 15 amino acids long.

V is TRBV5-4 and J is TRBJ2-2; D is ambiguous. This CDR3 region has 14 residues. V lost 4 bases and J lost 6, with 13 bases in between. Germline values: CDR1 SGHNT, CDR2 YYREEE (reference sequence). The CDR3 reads CASSPEQWSGELFF. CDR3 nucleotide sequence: TGTGCCAGCAGCCCTGAGCAGTGGTCCGGGGAGCTGTTTTTT.

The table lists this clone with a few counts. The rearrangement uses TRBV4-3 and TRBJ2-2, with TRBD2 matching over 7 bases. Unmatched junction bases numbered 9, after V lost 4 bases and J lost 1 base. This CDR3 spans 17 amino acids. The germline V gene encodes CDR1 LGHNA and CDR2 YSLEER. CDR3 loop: CASSRLVGGRNTGELFF. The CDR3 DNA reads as TGCGCCAGCAGCCGCCTTGTGGGCGGGAGGAACACCGGGGAGCTGTTTTTT.